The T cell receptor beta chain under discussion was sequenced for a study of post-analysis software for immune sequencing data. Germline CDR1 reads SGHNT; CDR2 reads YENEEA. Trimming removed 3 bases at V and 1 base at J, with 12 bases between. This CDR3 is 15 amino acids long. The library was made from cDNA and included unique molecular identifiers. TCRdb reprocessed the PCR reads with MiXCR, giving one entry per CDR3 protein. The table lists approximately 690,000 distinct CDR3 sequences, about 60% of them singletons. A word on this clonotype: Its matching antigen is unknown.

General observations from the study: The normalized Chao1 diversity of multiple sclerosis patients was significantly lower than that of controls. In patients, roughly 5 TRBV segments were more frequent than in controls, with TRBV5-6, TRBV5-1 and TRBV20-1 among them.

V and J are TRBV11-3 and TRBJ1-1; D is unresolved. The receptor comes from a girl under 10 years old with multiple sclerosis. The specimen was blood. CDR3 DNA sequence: TGTGCCAGCAGCTTCGAATCGGCCGGGAACACTGAAGCTTTCTTT. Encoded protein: CASSFESAGNTEAFF.